A single TCR beta chain is shown here with its context. The sample belongs to a study of blood T cell repertoires in COVID-19. Overall study context: PBMCs, B-cell-depleted T cells, or T cells were the source of the cDNA or gDNA that made up the material.

Some clones are missing from TCRdb's copy, which holds only in-frame ones; the method was immunoSEQ multiplex PCR. There are under 350,000 clones in the sample; 80% to 95% occur only once, and about 7% lies in the top ten. The TCR comes from a woman aged 30 to 39 with COVID-19, enrolled during active disease. Sequencing was done on a sample of peripheral blood.

This CDR3 is CASSSVAEAFF. CDR3 bases: TGTGCCAGCAGTTCGGTCGCTGAAGCTTTCTTT. This chain uses TRBV28 with TRBJ1-1; D is unclear. Germline CDR1 MDHEN, CDR2 SYDVKM. The CDR3 runs to 11 residues. V lost 4 bases and J lost 6, with 6 bases in between.